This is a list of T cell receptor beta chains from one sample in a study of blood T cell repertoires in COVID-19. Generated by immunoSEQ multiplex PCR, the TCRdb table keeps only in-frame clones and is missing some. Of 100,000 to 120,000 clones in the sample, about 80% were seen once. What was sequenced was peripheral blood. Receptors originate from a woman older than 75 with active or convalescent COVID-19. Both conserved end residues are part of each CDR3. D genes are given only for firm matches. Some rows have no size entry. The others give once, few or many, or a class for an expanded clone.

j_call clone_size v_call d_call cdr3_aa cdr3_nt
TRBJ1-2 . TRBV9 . CASSPAGRIYGYTF TGTGCCAGCAGCCCCGCGGGACGGATCTATGGCTACACCTTC
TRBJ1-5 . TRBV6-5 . CASSQGSKGNQPQHF TGTGCCAGCAGCCAGGGTTCGAAGGGCAATCAGCCCCAGCATTTT
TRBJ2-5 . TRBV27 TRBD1 CASSSRQGVSRVQETQYF TGTGCCAGCAGTTCAAGACAGGGGGTATCAAGAGTACAAGAGACCCAGTACTTC
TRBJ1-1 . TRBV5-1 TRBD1 CASSSGTGETEAFF TGCGCCAGCAGCAGCGGGACAGGGGAAACTGAAGCTTTCTTT
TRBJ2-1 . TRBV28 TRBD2 CASRRGGLADNNEQFF TGTGCCAGCAGAAGAGGGGGACTAGCGGATAACAATGAGCAGTTCTTC
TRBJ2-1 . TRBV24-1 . CATSDPTGFPYNEQFF TGTGCCACCAGTGATCCAACAGGGTTCCCCTACAATGAGCAGTTCTTC
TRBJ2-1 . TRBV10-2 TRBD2 CASREVAGDNEQFF TGCGCCAGCAGGGAGGTAGCGGGAGACAATGAGCAGTTCTTC
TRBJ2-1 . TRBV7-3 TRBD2 CASSLTSTSGIHSSSYNEQFF TGTGCCAGCAGCTTAACCTCGACTAGCGGGATACATTCGAGCTCCTACAATGAGCAGTTCTTC
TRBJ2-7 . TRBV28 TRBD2 CASHNAGTSFYEQYF TGTGCCAGCCATAACGCGGGGACTAGCTTCTACGAGCAGTACTTC
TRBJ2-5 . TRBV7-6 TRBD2 CASSLGSGRGETQYF TGTGCCAGCAGCTTAGGTAGCGGGAGAGGCGAGACCCAGTACTTC
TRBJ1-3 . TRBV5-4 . CASSPRGGLGNTIYF TGTGCCAGCAGTCCGAGGGGGGGGCTTGGAAACACCATATATTTT
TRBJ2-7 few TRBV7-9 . CASSLGRGEQYF TGTGCCAGCAGCCTCGGACGGGGCGAGCAGTACTTC
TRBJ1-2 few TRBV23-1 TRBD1 CASSQSSGGRFCYGYTF TGCGCCAGCAGTCAATCGTCAGGGGGAAGGTTCTGCTATGGCTACACCTTC
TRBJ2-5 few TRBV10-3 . CAISEYTEQETQYF TGTGCCATCAGTGAGTATACAGAGCAAGAGACCCAGTACTTC
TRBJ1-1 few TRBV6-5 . CASSYVLGEGAFF TGTGCCAGCAGTTACGTCTTGGGGGAGGGAGCTTTCTTT
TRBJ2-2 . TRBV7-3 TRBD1 CASRMTGGDTGELFF TGTGCCAGCAGAATGACAGGGGGCGATACCGGGGAGCTGTTTTTT
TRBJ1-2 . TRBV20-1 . CSAGVRRDNYGYTF TGCAGTGCTGGTGTTCGCAGGGATAACTATGGCTACACCTTC
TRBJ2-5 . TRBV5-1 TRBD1 CASSLPSWTGQETQYF TGCGCCAGCAGCTTGCCCTCGTGGACAGGGCAAGAGACCCAGTACTTC
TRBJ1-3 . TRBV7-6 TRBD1 CASSLDRGQFGNTIYF TGTGCCAGCAGCTTGGACAGGGGGCAATTCGGGAACACCATATATTTT
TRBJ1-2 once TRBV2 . CASSEETNYTF TGTGCCAGCAGTGAAGAGACAAACTACACCTTC
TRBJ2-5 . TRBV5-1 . CASSYPEQETQYF TGCGCCAGCAGCTACCCAGAACAAGAGACCCAGTACTTC
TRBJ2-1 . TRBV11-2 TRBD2 CASSLVSGGSYNEQFF TGTGCCAGCAGCTTAGTGTCGGGAGGGTCGTACAATGAGCAGTTCTTC
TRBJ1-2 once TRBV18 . CASSPGRPYGYTF TGTGCCAGCTCACCAGGGCGACCCTATGGCTACACCTTC
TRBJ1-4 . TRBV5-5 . CASSFVGGRDEKLFF TGTGCCAGCAGCTTTGTCGGGGGTAGGGATGAAAAACTGTTTTTT
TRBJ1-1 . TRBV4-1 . CASSHPGSGNTEAFF TGCGCCAGCAGCCATCCGGGGTCTGGTAACACTGAAGCTTTCTTT
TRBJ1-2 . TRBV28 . CASSPGRVGNYGYTF TGTGCCAGCAGTCCCGGCAGGGTGGGTAACTATGGCTACACCTTC
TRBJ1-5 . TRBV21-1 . CASSLPVTGLRSNQPQHF TGTGCCAGCAGCCTTCCCGTGACAGGTCTTCGAAGCAATCAGCCCCAGCATTTT
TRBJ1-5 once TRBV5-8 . CASSLEGFLGGGNQPQHF TGTGCCAGCAGCTTGGAGGGTTTTTTAGGGGGAGGCAATCAGCCCCAGCATTTT
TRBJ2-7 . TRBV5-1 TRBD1 CASSFQGAGEQYF TGCGCCAGCAGCTTTCAGGGGGCGGGTGAGCAGTACTTC
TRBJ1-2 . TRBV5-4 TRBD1 CASSPGQGPRGNYGYTF TGTGCCAGCAGCCCTGGACAGGGGCCAAGAGGAAACTATGGCTACACCTTC
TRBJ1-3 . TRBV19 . CASRMRSSGNTIYF TGTGCCAGTAGGATGAGGAGCTCTGGAAACACCATATATTTT
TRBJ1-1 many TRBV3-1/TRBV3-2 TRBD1 CASSPSQGGAFF TGTGCCAGCAGCCCAAGTCAGGGGGGAGCTTTCTTT
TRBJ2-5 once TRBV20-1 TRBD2 CSASGLAGLQETQYF TGCAGTGCTAGTGGACTAGCGGGACTTCAAGAGACCCAGTACTTC
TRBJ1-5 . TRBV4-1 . CASSQDHWGRLQPQHF TGCGCCAGCAGCCAAGATCATTGGGGGCGGCTTCAGCCCCAGCATTTT
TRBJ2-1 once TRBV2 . CASSLRSSYNEQFF TGTGCCAGCTCCTTGCGAAGCTCCTACAATGAGCAGTTCTTC
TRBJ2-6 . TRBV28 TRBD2 CASSLWGREGANVLTF TGTGCCAGCAGTTTATGGGGGAGGGAGGGGGCCAACGTCCTGACTTTC
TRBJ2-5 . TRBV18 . CASSTWAQQTQYF TGTGCCAGCTCAACGTGGGCCCAACAGACCCAGTACTTC
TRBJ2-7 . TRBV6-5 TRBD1 CASAYSGTGGYEQYF TGTGCCAGCGCCTATTCCGGGACAGGGGGCTACGAGCAGTACTTC
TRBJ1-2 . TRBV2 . CASSGAGTNYGYTF TGTGCCAGCAGTGGGGCAGGGACAAACTATGGCTACACCTTC
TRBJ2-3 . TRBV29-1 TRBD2 CSVVEGLAVGTQYF TGCAGCGTTGTAGAGGGACTAGCGGTCGGTACGCAGTATTTT
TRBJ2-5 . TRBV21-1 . CASSKSGLAGHYWQETQYF TGTGCCAGCAGCAAAAGTGGGCTAGCGGGACACTATTGGCAAGAGACCCAGTACTTC
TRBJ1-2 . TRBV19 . CASRRAAANYGYTF TGTGCCAGTAGGAGGGCCGCAGCTAACTATGGCTACACCTTC
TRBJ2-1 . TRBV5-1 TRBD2 CASSFLGGTYYNEQFF TGCGCCAGCAGCTTCCTCGGGGGGACTTACTACAATGAGCAGTTCTTC
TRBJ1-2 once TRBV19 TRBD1 CASSTRQGRGGYTF TGTGCCAGTAGTACCCGACAGGGTCGAGGTGGCTACACCTTC
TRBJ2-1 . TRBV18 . CASSPTGGKTGKEQFF TGTGCCAGCTCACCGACTGGCGGGAAAACAGGTAAGGAGCAGTTCTTC
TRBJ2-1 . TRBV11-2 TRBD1 CASSIPGTGGVEQFF TGTGCCAGCAGCATCCCCGGGACAGGGGGCGTTGAGCAGTTCTTC
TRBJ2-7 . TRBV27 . CASSALPEYEQYF TGTGCCAGCAGTGCCCTCCCAGAATACGAGCAGTACTTC
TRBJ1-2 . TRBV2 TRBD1 CASSRSGTAYGYTF TGTGCCAGCAGCCGCTCCGGGACAGCCTATGGCTACACCTTC
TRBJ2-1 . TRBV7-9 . CATGGRSAGADEQFF TGTGCCACTGGCGGCAGGTCGGCTGGGGCCGATGAGCAGTTCTTC
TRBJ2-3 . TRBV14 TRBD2 CASSQFLAGGSAHVTDTQYF TGTGCCAGCAGCCAATTTCTAGCGGGAGGGAGCGCCCATGTCACAGATACGCAGTATTTT
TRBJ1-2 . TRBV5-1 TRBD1 CASSFGTGGDYGYTF TGCGCCAGCAGCTTCGGGACAGGGGGCGACTATGGCTACACCTTC
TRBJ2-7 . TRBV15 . CATSRGDRRFEQYF TGTGCCACCAGCAGGGGAGACCGTCGGTTCGAGCAGTACTTC